Following are 10 T cell receptor beta chains from one sample sequenced in a study of cytomegalovirus exposure and HLA in healthy donors. Sequencing was performed with immunoSEQ multiplex PCR; in TCRdb, only in-frame clones are kept and a portion is missing. The data show about 170,000 clones, just under 90% seen once. Sequencing was done on a sample of PBMCs. These receptors all stem from a woman aged 25 to 45 in good health and CMV-seronegative.

This clone showed up just a few times. The chain carries TRBV4-3 and TRBJ2-1; 9 nucleotides line up with TRBD2. The CDR3 runs to 15 residues. The germline V gene has CDR1 LGHNA and CDR2 YSLEER. The J segment lost 5 bases and the V segment lost 0 bases, leaving 2 bases of the junction unmatched. As DNA, the CDR3 is TGCGCCAGCAGCCAAGAGCTAGCGGGAAACAATGAGCAGTTCTTC. Residues: CASSQELAGNNEQFF.

The J gene is TRBJ1-6, the V gene TRBV6-6; a possible D gene is TRBD1 (5 bases). Germline V gives CDR1 MNHNY, CDR2 SVGAGI (reference sequence). Between the trimmed V and J ends, which lost 6 bases and 7 bases, there was a span of 19 bases. This CDR3 is 16 amino acids long. The CDR3 DNA reads TGTGCCAGCAGCTATGCGGGGGGACGGAGGAATTCACCCCTCCACTTT. Encoded protein: CASSYAGGRRNSPLHF.

The chain links TRBV27 to TRBJ2-3; TRBD2 agrees at 11 bases. The CDR3 sequence is 15 residues long. V lost 3 bases, J lost 1 base, and 0 bases stayed unmatched. Germline lookup yields CDR1 MNHEY and CDR2 SMNVEV (reference sequence). This CDR3 reads CASSLTSGGTDTQYF. In DNA form, the CDR3 reads TGTGCCAGCAGTTTGACTAGCGGGGGCACAGATACGCAGTATTTT.

The gene calls are TRBV7-2 and TRBJ1-2, with 11 bases fitting TRBD1. CDR3 length: 17 amino acids. Germline V gene sequence: CDR1 SGHTA, CDR2 FQGNSA. With 5 bases clipped from V and 5 bases from J, the junction kept 13 bases outside the gene matches. In DNA, the CDR3 is TGTGCCAGCAGCACCCAGCCGGGACAGGGGGATCGGTATGGCTACACCTTC. Its translation: CASSTQPGQGDRYGYTF. The full variable domain, with the rest looked up from reference TRBV7-2 and TRBJ1-2, is GAGVSQSPSNKVTEKGKDVELRCDPISGHTALYWYRQSLGQGLEFLIYFQGNSAPDKSGLPSDRFSAERTGGSVSTLTIQRTQQEDSAVYLCASSTQPGQGDRYGYTFGSGTRLTVV.

This sequence joins TRBV7-9 and TRBJ2-5; no firm D call. CDR1 is SEHNR, CDR2 FQNEAQ, per germline (reference sequence). Trimming stripped 5 bases from V and 0 bases from J, with 10 bases between. This CDR3 comprises 14 residues. CDR3 amino acids: CASSDAAYQETQYF. CDR3 nucleotides: TGTGCCAGCAGCGACGCAGCGTACCAAGAGACCCAGTACTTC.

This chain uses TRBV5-8 with TRBJ1-6; TRBD1 agrees at 8 bases. V trimming: 1 base; J trimming: 9 bases; junction bases outside the gene matches: 6. CDR3 length: 15 amino acids. Germline V gives CDR1 SGHTS, CDR2 YDEGEE. The CDR3 here is CASSLPGQGRSPLHF. The CDR3 DNA sequence: TGTGCCAGCAGCTTGCCAGGACAGGGCCGTTCACCCCTCCACTTT.

The CDR3 DNA reads TGTGCCAGCAGCAAAGGACAGGGGGACTACGAGCAGTACTTC. This encodes CASSKGQGDYEQYF. The chain links TRBV13 to TRBJ2-7; 10 bases match TRBD1. With V trimmed by 5 bases and J by 3 bases, 4 bases remained unmatched. The CDR3 is 14 residues long. Germline CDR1 reads PRHDT; CDR2 reads FYEKMQ (reference sequence).

The rearrangement joins TRBV7-9 to TRBJ2-1; D is unresolved. The CDR3 length is 12 residues. Germline lookup yields CDR1 SEHNR and CDR2 FQNEAQ (reference sequence). The germline V and J ends were trimmed by 5 bases and 8 bases, with 10 bases remaining between them. The CDR3 DNA sequence: TGTGCCAGCAGCGCTAGGATTTATGAGCAGTTCTTC. This sequence encodes CASSARIYEQFF.

The chain carries TRBV6-6 and TRBJ2-1, with TRBD2 as a possible D gene (6 bases). Germline-derived CDR1 and CDR2 are MNHNY and SVGAGI (reference sequence). The CDR3 spans 14 residues. Trimming cost V 2 bases and J 9 bases, with 14 bases left between them. The CDR3 is CASSYPPGGSEQFF. DNA of the CDR3: TGTGCCAGCAGTTACCCACCTGGGGGGAGTGAGCAGTTCTTC.

J is TRBJ2-4 and V is TRBV6-5; a weak D match, TRBD1 (6 bases). Trimming took off 2 bases at V and 5 bases at J, with 13 bases between the two ends. CDR3 length equals 15 residues. The germline V gene has CDR1 MNHEY and CDR2 SVGAGI. The CDR3, as DNA: TGTGCCAGCAGTTACGGGTGGGGGCCCCAAAACATTCAGTACTTC. This translates into CASSYGWGPQNIQYF.